The 25 T cell receptor beta chains in this list originate from one sample, sequenced in a study of CD8 T cells in ankylosing spondylitis. TCRdb re-analysed the 5' RACE reads in MiXCR, keeping a single row per CDR3 protein. This sample yields around 340,000 distinct CDR3 sequences, of which approximately 14% are seen a single time; roughly 1.1% belongs to the top ten. The sample consisted of blood, either unsorted or a sorted T cell fraction (not recorded which). These receptors were collected from a male donor with ankylosing spondylitis or in good health (not recorded which).

This chain links TRBV5-1 with TRBJ1-3; D remains unclear. V was cut by 0 bases and J by 0 bases, with 4 bases left in between. This CDR3 comprises 14 residues. In germline, CDR1 is SGHRS, CDR2 YFSETQ. CDR3 nucleotides: TGCGCCAGCAGCTTGGATTTCTCTGGAAACACCATATATTTT. As protein: CASSLDFSGNTIYF. Full variable domain (missing parts from reference TRBV5-1 and TRBJ1-3): KAGVTQTPRYLIKTRGQQVTLSCSPISGHRSVSWYQQTPGQGLQFLFEYFSETQRNKGNFPGRFSGRQFSNSRSEMNVSTLELGDSALYLCASSLDFSGNTIYFGEGSWLTVV.

This clonotype has a handful of counts. The chain links TRBV12-3 or TRBV12-4 to TRBJ2-3; D gene unclear. CDR3 size: 15 residues. V lost 4 bases to trimming and J lost 4 bases, with 15 bases between them. Written as DNA, the CDR3 is TGTGCCAGCAGTTCCCCACCTCCAGAGGCAGATACGCAGTATTTT. Translated: CASSSPPPEADTQYF.

This clonotype turned up a few times. The chain links TRBV12-3 or TRBV12-4 to TRBJ1-4, with D perhaps matching TRBD1 (5 bases). The CDR3 totals 14 residues. Trimming removed 11 bases at V and 8 bases at J, with 21 bases between. CDR3 residues: CAAGSGILGEKLFF. The CDR3 DNA reads as TGTGCCGCAGGGTCGGGCATCCTTGGAGAAAAACTGTTTTTT.

V and J are TRBV7-2 and TRBJ2-3; 10 bases are shared with TRBD2. J lost 11 bases, V lost 1 base, and 9 bases had no gene match. The CDR3 extends over 15 amino acids. Germline assignment: CDR1 SGHTA and CDR2 FQGNSA. The CDR3 protein is CASSLVAGGNRGQYF. The CDR3 DNA sequence: TGTGCCAGCAGCTTAGTAGCGGGGGGCAATCGGGGGCAGTATTTT.

The chain combines TRBV6-1 with TRBJ2-5; the D is unclear. From germline, CDR1 is MNHNS and CDR2 SASEGT. Trimming pared 5 bases from V and 5 bases from J, leaving 18 bases between. The length of the CDR3 is 15 residues. The CDR3 DNA is TGTGCCAGCAGTACACCACAACTGGTAGGGGAGACCCAGTACTTC. Translation: CASSTPQLVGETQYF.

The chain recombines TRBV10-1 with TRBJ2-7, with TRBD1 matching 9 bases. Trimming removed 2 bases from V and 1 base from J; junction bases left unmatched: 3. From germline, CDR1 is WNHNN and CDR2 SYGVQD (reference sequence). The CDR3 is 15 amino acids. CDR3 nucleotide sequence: TGCGCCAGCAGTGAGAACAGGGGGCGATCCTACGAGCAGTACTTC. This encodes CASSENRGRSYEQYF.

This chain connects TRBV6-1 to TRBJ2-1; 13 nucleotides line up with TRBD2. Germline trimming cut 7 bases from V and 6 bases from J; bases unmatched to any gene: 9. This CDR3 contains 16 residues. Germline values: CDR1 MNHNS, CDR2 SASEGT. The CDR3 DNA reads as TGTGCCAGCACCCAAAGGACTAGCGGGAGATCCAATGAGCAGTTCTTC. Its translation is CASTQRTSGRSNEQFF.

The J gene is TRBJ2-7, the V gene TRBV4-1; D call uncertain. This CDR3 is built from 15 residues. V shed 2 bases and J shed 0 bases, with 11 bases lying between them. Germline lookup yields CDR1 MGHRA and CDR2 YSYEKL. CDR3 coding DNA: TGCGCCAGCAGCCAACGGCCAGGATTCTCCTACGAGCAGTACTTC. It is translated as CASSQRPGFSYEQYF.

The chain combines TRBV12-3 or TRBV12-4 with TRBJ2-1, with D perhaps matching TRBD1 or TRBD2 (8 bases each). Trimming shortened V by 6 bases and J by 7 bases, and 25 bases separated the two germline ends. CDR3 length equals 17 residues. CDR3 sequence reads: CASSKLTGGLVKNEQFF. The CDR3 region has the DNA TGTGCCAGCAGCAAGCTAACAGGGGGACTAGTCAAGAATGAGCAGTTCTTC.

The chain combines TRBV14 with TRBJ1-1; D gene ambiguous. CDR3 size: 12 residues. V dropped 4 bases and J dropped 7 bases, with 10 bases sitting between them. In germline, CDR1 is SGHDN, CDR2 FVKESK. The DNA for the CDR3 is TGTGCCAGCAGCCCTACGGGTGGTGAAGCTTTCTTT. It specifies CASSPTGGEAFF.

This clonotype has just a few counts. V usage is TRBV6-5 and J usage is TRBJ2-3; D may be TRBD1 (5 bases). The V end was cut by 0 bases, the J end by 1 base, with 17 bases between. CDR1 is MNHEY, CDR2 SVGAGI, per germline. There are 18 residues in the CDR3. Here the CDR3 DNA reads TGTGCCAGCAGTTACTCGACTTCTGGGGCAGCCCGCACAGATACGCAGTATTTT. Its protein is CASSYSTSGAARTDTQYF.

In this sample, this clonotype turned up a few times. This chain uses TRBV7-6 with TRBJ1-3; 9 positions match TRBD1. J gave up 8 bases and V 4 bases, and 3 bases lay outside the gene matches. The CDR3 is 13 residues long. In germline, CDR1 is SGHVS, CDR2 FNYEAQ. CDR3 nucleotide sequence: TGTGCCAGCAGCTCCAGACAGGGGGACACCATATATTTT. Translated: CASSSRQGDTIYF.

This clonotype has ten or more counts. V and J are TRBV4-1 and TRBJ2-7, with a weak D call TRBD1 (5 bases). Per the germline V gene, CDR1 is MGHRA and CDR2 is YSYEKL. The CDR3 runs to 15 residues. Trimming removed 1 base at V and 2 bases at J, with 12 bases between. The CDR3 DNA sequence: TGCGCCAGCAGCCAAGCTCCAGGGCCTCCCTACGAGCAGTACTTC. The encoded protein is CASSQAPGPPYEQYF.

The V gene is TRBV7-2, the J gene TRBJ1-1; 7 nucleotides align to TRBD1. The CDR3 runs to 13 residues. Per germline, CDR1 SGHTA and CDR2 FQGNSA. V shed 5 bases and J 8 bases; nucleotides not matched to a gene: 8. The CDR3 here is CASSLLRDSEAFF. The CDR3 DNA reads TGTGCCAGCAGCCTCTTAAGGGACAGCGAAGCTTTCTTT.

This clonotype has only a few counts. This sequence joins TRBV19 and TRBJ2-2; tentative D call: TRBD1 (6 bases). V was clipped by 7 bases and J by 1 base, with 16 bases between them. CDR1 is LNHDA and CDR2 is SQIVND in the germline V gene (reference sequence). The CDR3 covers 16 residues. CDR3: CASTDPAGENTGELFF. The CDR3 DNA reads TGTGCCAGTACCGACCCGGCAGGGGAGAACACCGGGGAGCTGTTTTTT.

CDR3 nucleotide sequence: TGTGCCAGCAGTTCCTTTTGGGGCAAGGATCAGCCCCAGCATTTT. Protein sequence: CASSSFWGKDQPQHF. The chain joins TRBV6-5 to TRBJ1-5, with D maybe TRBD1 (5 bases). The length of the CDR3 is 15 residues. V was shortened by 4 bases and J by 5 bases, with 15 bases between the two germline ends. CDR1 is MNHEY, CDR2 SVGAGI, per germline.

V is TRBV11-2 and J is TRBJ2-3, with 10 nucleotides matching TRBD2. CDR1 and CDR2 from the germline V gene are SGHAT and FQNNGV. The junction had 11 bases not matched to a gene; V was cut back by 4 bases and J by 4 bases. This CDR3 contains 17 residues. The CDR3 spells CASSSGSGGVFADTQYF. As DNA, the CDR3 is TGTGCCAGCAGCTCAGGAAGCGGGGGGGTATTCGCAGATACGCAGTATTTT. The full variable domain, its missing parts supplied by reference TRBV11-2 and TRBJ2-3, is EAGVAQSPRYKIIEKRQSVAFWCNPISGHATLYWYQQILGQGPKLLIQFQNNGVVDDSQLPKDRFSAERLKGVDSTLKIQPAKLEDSAVYLCASSSGSGGVFADTQYFGPGTRLTVL.

This chain connects TRBV4-1 to TRBJ2-3; 8 bases map to TRBD2. The CDR3 runs 16 residues. The J segment lost 0 bases and the V segment lost 4 bases, leaving 6 bases of the junction unmatched. The V gene's germline CDR1 is MGHRA and CDR2 YSYEKL. The CDR3 reads CASSLLAGTSTDTQYF. DNA of the CDR3: TGCGCCAGCAGCCTCCTAGCGGGTACTAGCACAGATACGCAGTATTTT.

This clonotype was detected a few times. V is TRBV5-1 and J is TRBJ2-5; D is uncertain. The CDR3 spans 16 residues. CDR1 is SGHRS, CDR2 YFSETQ, per germline. Trimming took 0 bases from V and 1 from J, leaving 13 bases between them. CDR3: CASSLGVLSLQETQYF. The CDR3 nucleotides are TGCGCCAGCAGCTTGGGGGTCCTGAGCCTCCAAGAGACCCAGTACTTC.

This clonotype has only a few counts. V and J are TRBV20-1 and TRBJ1-2; TRBD1 is a possible D gene (5 bases). The CDR3 has 11 residues. Per the germline V gene, CDR1 is DFQATT and CDR2 is SNEGSKA (reference sequence). Trimming pared 3 bases from V and 14 bases from J, leaving 16 bases between. As DNA, the CDR3 is TGCAGTGCTAGCGGGACCGGTCGGTCGACCTTC. It specifies CSASGTGRSTF.

This clonotype was observed a few times. V is TRBV12-3 or TRBV12-4 and J is TRBJ2-7, with D perhaps TRBD2 (5 bases). Between the trimmed V and J ends, which lost 0 bases and 1 base, there was a span of 13 bases. The CDR3 totals 16 residues. The CDR3 loop reads CASSLAEAFESYEQYF. CDR3 DNA: TGTGCCAGCAGTTTAGCGGAGGCGTTCGAGTCCTACGAGCAGTACTTC.

This clonotype showed up many times. This chain joins TRBV5-1 and TRBJ2-1, with TRBD2 matching 8 bases. CDR3 size: 13 residues. CDR1 is SGHRS and CDR2 is YFSETQ in the germline V gene. Germline trimming cut 4 bases from V and 6 bases from J; bases unmatched to any gene: 3. DNA for the CDR3: TGCGCCAGCAGCATTGGGACTAGCAATGAGCAGTTCTTC. This sequence encodes CASSIGTSNEQFF.

The rearrangement joins TRBV10-3 to TRBJ2-1; D may correspond to TRBD1 or TRBD2 (5 bases each). From germline, CDR1 is ENHRY and CDR2 SYGVKD. The CDR3 loop spans 13 amino acids. The V and J ends lost 7 bases and 4 bases respectively, with 11 bases between them. In DNA, the CDR3 is TGTGCCATCAACCAGGGAGTATACAATGAGCAGTTCTTC. Amino acid sequence: CAINQGVYNEQFF.

V is TRBV14 and J is TRBJ2-5; tentatively, D is TRBD2 (5 bases). The germline gives CDR1 SGHDN, CDR2 FVKESK. Trimming took off 1 base at V and 1 base at J, with 10 bases between the two ends. The CDR3 has 15 residues. In DNA, the CDR3 is TGTGCCAGCAGCCAAGGTCTCGGGATCCAAGAGACCCAGTACTTC. Encoded protein: CASSQGLGIQETQYF.

This clonotype was counted at least ten times. V gene TRBV20-1 combines with J gene TRBJ2-5, with TRBD2 identical over 9 bases. The CDR3 sequence is 14 residues long. V shed 7 bases, J shed 3 bases, and the junction held 9 bases outside the gene matches. Germline loops: CDR1 DFQATT, CDR2 SNEGSKA (reference sequence). The CDR3 sequence is CSVDSGSTEETQYF. In DNA form, the CDR3 reads TGCAGTGTAGATAGCGGGAGTACGGAAGAGACCCAGTACTTC.